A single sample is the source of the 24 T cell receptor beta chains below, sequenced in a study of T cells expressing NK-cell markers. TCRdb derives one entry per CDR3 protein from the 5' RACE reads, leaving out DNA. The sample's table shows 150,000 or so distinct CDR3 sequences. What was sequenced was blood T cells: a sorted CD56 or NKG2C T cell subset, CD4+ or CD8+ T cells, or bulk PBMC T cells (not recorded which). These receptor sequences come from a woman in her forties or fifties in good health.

The chain's CDR3 is CASSSGGRFEAFF. This chain connects TRBV7-9 to TRBJ1-1; TCRdb's D gene call, TRBD1, goes unchecked for lack of DNA. Germline lookup yields CDR1 SEHNR and CDR2 FQNEAQ (reference sequence). The CDR3 length is 13 residues.

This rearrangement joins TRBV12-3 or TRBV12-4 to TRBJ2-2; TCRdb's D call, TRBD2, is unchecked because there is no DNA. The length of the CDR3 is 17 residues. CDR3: CASSLASGRGNTGELFF.

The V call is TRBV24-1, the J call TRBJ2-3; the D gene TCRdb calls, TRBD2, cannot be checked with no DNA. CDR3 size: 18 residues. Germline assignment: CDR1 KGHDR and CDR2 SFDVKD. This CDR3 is CATSDPGLAGTGTDTQYF.

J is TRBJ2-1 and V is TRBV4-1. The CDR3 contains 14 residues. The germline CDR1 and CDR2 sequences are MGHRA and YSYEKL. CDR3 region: CASSQVGEVNEQFF.

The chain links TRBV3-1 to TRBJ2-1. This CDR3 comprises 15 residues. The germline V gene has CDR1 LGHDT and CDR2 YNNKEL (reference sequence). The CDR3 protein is CASQNLGGSYNEQFF.

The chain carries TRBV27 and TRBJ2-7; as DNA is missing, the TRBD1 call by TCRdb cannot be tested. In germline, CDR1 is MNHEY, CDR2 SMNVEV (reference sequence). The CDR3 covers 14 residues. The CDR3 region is CASSFGDRVYEQYF.

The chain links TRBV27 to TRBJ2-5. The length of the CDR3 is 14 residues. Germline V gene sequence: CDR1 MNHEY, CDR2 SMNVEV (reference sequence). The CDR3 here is CASSLSGDGETQYF.

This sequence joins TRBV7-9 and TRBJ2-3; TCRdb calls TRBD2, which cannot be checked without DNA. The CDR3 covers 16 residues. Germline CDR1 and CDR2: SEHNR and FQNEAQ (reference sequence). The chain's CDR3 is CASSLVGGQTTDTQYF.

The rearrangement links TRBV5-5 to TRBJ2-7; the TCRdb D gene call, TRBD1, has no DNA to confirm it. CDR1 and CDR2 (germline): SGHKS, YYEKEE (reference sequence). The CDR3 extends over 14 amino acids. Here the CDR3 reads CASSLQGVLREQYF. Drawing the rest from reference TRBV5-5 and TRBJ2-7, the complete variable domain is DAGVTQSPTHLIKTRGQQVTLRCSPISGHKSVSWYQQVLGQGPQFIFQYYEKEERGRGNFPDRFSARQFPNYSSELNVNALLLGDSALYLCASSLQGVLREQYFGPGTRLTVT.

The CDR3 spells CSVEASGRSEQFF. This chain joins TRBV29-1 and TRBJ2-1; TCRdb reports TRBD2, a call that lacks DNA to check it against. Germline loops: CDR1 SQVTM, CDR2 ANQGSEA. The CDR3 covers 13 residues.

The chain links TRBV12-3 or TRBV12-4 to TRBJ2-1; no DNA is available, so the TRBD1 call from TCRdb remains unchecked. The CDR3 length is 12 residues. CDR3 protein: CASSPGSIEQFF.

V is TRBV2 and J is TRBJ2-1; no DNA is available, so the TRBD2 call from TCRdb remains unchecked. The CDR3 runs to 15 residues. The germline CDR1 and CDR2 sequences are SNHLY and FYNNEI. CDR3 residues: CASSPPAGGGNEQFF. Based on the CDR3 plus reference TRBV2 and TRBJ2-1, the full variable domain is EPEVTQTPSHQVTQMGQEVILRCVPISNHLYFYWYRQILGQKVEFLVSFYNNEISEKSEIFDDQFSVERPDGSNFTLKIRSTKLEDSAMYFCASSPPAGGGNEQFFGPGTRLTVL.

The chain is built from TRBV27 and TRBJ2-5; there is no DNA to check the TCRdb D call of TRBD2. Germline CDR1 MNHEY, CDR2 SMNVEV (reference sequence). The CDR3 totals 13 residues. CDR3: CASSFTSGTHQYF.

CDR3 in amino acids: CASSFPDRDGEYGYTF. The chain carries TRBV4-1 and TRBJ1-2; TCRdb picks TRBD1, but there is no DNA to check that call. Germline V gives CDR1 MGHRA, CDR2 YSYEKL. The CDR3 runs to 16 residues.

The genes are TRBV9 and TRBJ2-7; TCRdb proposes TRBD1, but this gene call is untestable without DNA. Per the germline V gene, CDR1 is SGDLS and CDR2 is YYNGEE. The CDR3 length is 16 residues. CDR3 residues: CASSVGGTGVSYEQYF.

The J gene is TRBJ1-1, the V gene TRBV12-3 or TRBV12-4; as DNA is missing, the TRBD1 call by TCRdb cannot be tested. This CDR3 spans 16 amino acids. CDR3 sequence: CASSFSPTQGFTEAFF.

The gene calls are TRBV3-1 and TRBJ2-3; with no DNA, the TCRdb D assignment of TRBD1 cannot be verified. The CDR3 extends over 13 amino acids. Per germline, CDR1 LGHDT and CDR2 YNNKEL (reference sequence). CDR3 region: CASSQDRGDTQYF.

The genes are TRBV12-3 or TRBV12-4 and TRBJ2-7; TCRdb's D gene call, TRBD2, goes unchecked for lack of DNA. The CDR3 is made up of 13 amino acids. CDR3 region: CASGGSYSYEQYF.

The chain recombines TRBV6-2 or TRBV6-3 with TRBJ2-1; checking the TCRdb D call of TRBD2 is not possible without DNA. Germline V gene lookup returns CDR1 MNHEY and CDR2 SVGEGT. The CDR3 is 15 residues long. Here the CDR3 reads CASSFPGLAIDEQFF.

Here the CDR3 reads CSAPRVRDYNEQFF. The chain combines TRBV20-1 with TRBJ2-1; the TRBD2 assignment by TCRdb is unverifiable without DNA. The CDR3 is 14 residues long. Germline CDR1 and CDR2: DFQATT and SNEGSKA (reference sequence).

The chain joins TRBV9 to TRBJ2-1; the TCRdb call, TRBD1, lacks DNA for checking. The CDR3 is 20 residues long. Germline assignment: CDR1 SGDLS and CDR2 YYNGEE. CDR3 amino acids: CASSVEGTGTTSRRDNEQFF.

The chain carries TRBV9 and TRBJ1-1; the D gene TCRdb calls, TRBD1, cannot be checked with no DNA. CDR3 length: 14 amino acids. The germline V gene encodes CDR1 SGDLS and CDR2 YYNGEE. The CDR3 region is CASSGHGGSTEAFF.

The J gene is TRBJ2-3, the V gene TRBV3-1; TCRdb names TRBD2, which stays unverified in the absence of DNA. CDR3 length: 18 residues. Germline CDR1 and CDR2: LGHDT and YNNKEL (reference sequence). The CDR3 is CASSQVFTGRPDTDTQYF.

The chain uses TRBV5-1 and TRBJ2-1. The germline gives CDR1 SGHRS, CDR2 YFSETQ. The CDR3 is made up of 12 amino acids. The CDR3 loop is CASSVPYNEQFF.